The clone carrying this T cell receptor beta chain was seen more than once but under ten times. This entry is derived from a study of blood T cell repertoires in COVID-19. Profiled with immunoSEQ multiplex PCR; TCRdb holds only in-frame clones, not every one. Of about 120,000 clones in the sample, approximately 87% were seen once. The sequence was collected from a woman between 70 and 85 years old with acute or convalescent COVID-19. The specimen was peripheral blood.

CDR3 loop: CASRKTGDRYEQYF. In nucleotides, the CDR3 is TGTGCCAGCAGAAAGACAGGGGATCGCTACGAGCAGTACTTC. The V and J genes are TRBV28 and TRBJ2-7, with 8 bases lining up with TRBD1. The CDR3 loop spans 14 amino acids. Trimming took 6 bases from V and 3 from J; bases not matched to a gene: 7. Germline CDR1 reads MDHEN; CDR2 reads SYDVKM.